One sample yielded the 17 T cell receptor beta chains listed below, sequenced in a study of cytomegalovirus exposure and HLA in healthy donors. Primers: 60 Vbeta forward and 13 Jbeta reverse. Sequencing was performed with immunoSEQ multiplex PCR; in TCRdb, only in-frame clones are kept and a portion is missing. The repertoire has fewer than 150,000 clones, around four fifths of them found once; the top ten carry 4% to 5%. Sequencing was done on a sample of PBMCs. The receptors stem from a middle-aged woman in good health and CMV-seronegative.

The V and J genes are TRBV6-1 and TRBJ2-5; unclear D gene. The J call is doubtful: the DNA matches TRBJ2-7 better. There are 14 residues in the CDR3. Germline V gene lookup returns CDR1 MNHNS and CDR2 SASEGT. This CDR3 is CASSTYPLSYEQYF. CDR3 bases: TGTGCCAGCAGCACCTATCCCCTTTCCTACGAGCAGTACTTC.

This clone was seen once. This chain joins TRBV6-5 and TRBJ2-3; D call uncertain. CDR3 size: 16 residues. Per the germline V gene, CDR1 is MNHEY and CDR2 is SVGAGI. The V end was cut by 2 bases, the J end by 0 bases, with 12 bases between. CDR3 in DNA: TGTGCCAGCAGTTACATGAGATTAGATAGCACAGATACGCAGTATTTT. It is translated as CASSYMRLDSTDTQYF.

This chain uses TRBV27 with TRBJ2-2, with 7 bases identical to TRBD1. Germline assignment: CDR1 MNHEY and CDR2 SMNVEV (reference sequence). There are 16 residues in the CDR3. Germline trimming cut 3 bases from V and 6 bases from J; bases unmatched to any gene: 10. The DNA of the CDR3 is TGTGCCAGCAGTTTGTCGGCAGGGGGATCCCCCGGGGAGCTGTTTTTT. It yields the protein CASSLSAGGSPGELFF.

The chain links TRBV6-1 to TRBJ1-2; the match to TRBD1 covers 10 bases. The trim removed 6 bases at V and 4 bases at J, leaving 5 bases unmatched. Germline V gene lookup returns CDR1 MNHNS and CDR2 SASEGT. This CDR3 spans 14 amino acids. CDR3: CASRGQGLFYGYTF. The CDR3 DNA reads TGTGCCAGCAGGGGACAGGGGCTCTTCTATGGCTACACCTTC.

The chain employs TRBV6-5 and TRBJ2-3; TRBD1 might be the D (5 bases). In germline, CDR1 is MNHEY, CDR2 SVGAGI. The CDR3 runs to 13 residues. The ends were cut back, 6 bases at V and 0 bases at J, with 7 bases in the middle. CDR3 bases: TGTGCCAGCAGAAGACAGAGCACAGATACGCAGTATTTT. Protein: CASRRQSTDTQYF.

This chain joins TRBV21-1 and TRBJ2-7; TRBD1, as called in the table, went unchecked against the DNA. TRBV21-1 is termed a pseudogene. The CDR3 spans 16 residues. The CDR3 reads CASSKEHREPSYEQYF. The CDR3 DNA reads as TGTGCCAGCAGCAAGGAACACAGGGAACCCTCCTACGAGCAGTACTTC.

This clone was seen more than once but under ten times. V gene TRBV9 combines with J gene TRBJ2-3; 8 bases line up with TRBD2. There are 15 residues in the CDR3. CDR1 and CDR2 (germline): SGDLS, YYNGEE. V trimming: 0 bases; J trimming: 0 bases; junction bases outside the gene matches: 0. The CDR3 region is CASSVASGSTDTQYF. The CDR3 DNA reads as TGTGCCAGCAGCGTAGCTAGCGGGAGCACAGATACGCAGTATTTT.

This clone was recorded a few times. V is TRBV19 and J is TRBJ2-1; the match to TRBD2 covers 13 bases. This CDR3 region has 19 residues. J gave up 8 bases and V 5 bases, and 18 bases lay outside the gene matches. Germline CDR1 LNHDA, CDR2 SQIVND (reference sequence). The CDR3 coding sequence is TGTGCCAGTAGTGTCCGCGAGACCTTAACTAGCGGGGGGGCGCATGAGCAGTTCTTC. Translating it yields CASSVRETLTSGGAHEQFF.

The chain is built from TRBV7-9 and TRBJ1-1; TRBD1 might be the D (5 bases). This CDR3 region has 18 residues. V was trimmed by 1 base and J by 1 base, leaving 19 bases between them. Germline V gene lookup returns CDR1 SEHNR and CDR2 FQNEAQ (reference sequence). CDR3 protein: CASSLVQGITFPNTEAFF. In DNA, the CDR3 is TGTGCCAGCAGCTTAGTCCAGGGCATCACTTTTCCGAACACTGAAGCTTTCTTT.

In its sample, this clone was seen a few times. V gene TRBV11-2 combines with J gene TRBJ2-1; TRBD1 aligns across 8 bases. Germline-derived CDR1 and CDR2 are SGHAT and FQNNGV. Losses at the gene ends were 2 bases for V and 2 bases for J; bases not matched to a gene: 8. The CDR3 is 17 amino acids. The CDR3 DNA follows: TGTGCCAGCAGCTTAAAGGGGGACAGGAGAGCCTACAATGAGCAGTTCTTC. Protein product: CASSLKGDRRAYNEQFF.

This clone showed up just once. This chain joins TRBV4-1 and TRBJ2-7; 10 bases agree with TRBD2. Losses at the gene ends were 3 bases for V and 0 bases for J; bases not matched to a gene: 11. The CDR3 length is 18 residues. The germline V gene has CDR1 MGHRA and CDR2 YSYEKL. In nucleotides, the CDR3 is TGCGCCAGCAGCCAGAGGTCGGGTACTAGCGGGGTCTCCTACGAGCAGTACTTC. Protein product: CASSQRSGTSGVSYEQYF.

This clone was seen only a few times. The chain couples TRBV7-6 to TRBJ1-3; D ambiguous. Trimming removed 6 bases at V and 0 bases at J, with 12 bases between. The germline V gene encodes CDR1 SGHVS and CDR2 FNYEAQ. This CDR3 contains 15 residues. CDR3 residues: CASSPRPGSGNTIYF. CDR3 sequence (DNA): TGTGCCAGCAGTCCTAGGCCGGGCTCTGGAAACACCATATATTTT.

The genes are TRBV27 and TRBJ1-2; D possibly corresponds to TRBD1 (5 bases). The V end lost 2 bases, the J end lost 4 bases, and 11 bases lay between the germline ends. Germline V gene sequence: CDR1 MNHEY, CDR2 SMNVEV (reference sequence). The CDR3 consists of 14 residues. The CDR3 protein is CASSLQRGLYGYTF. In nucleotides, the CDR3 is TGTGCCAGCAGTTTACAGCGGGGCCTCTATGGCTACACCTTC.

This clone was seen once. The J gene is TRBJ2-7, the V gene TRBV4-2; TRBD2 is a possible D gene (7 bases). In germline, CDR1 is LGHNA, CDR2 YNFKEQ. Trimming left V 4 bases short and J 4 bases short, with 23 bases between. The CDR3 length is 17 residues. CDR3 bases: TGTGCCAGCAGCCGGGAATTGGCCCAAGCGGGGACATACGAGCAGTACTTC. It specifies CASSRELAQAGTYEQYF.

This chain uses TRBV28 with TRBJ2-5; 12 bases match TRBD2. The CDR3 is made up of 15 amino acids. Trimming took 6 bases from V and 7 from J; bases not matched to a gene: 9. Germline V gene sequence: CDR1 MDHEN, CDR2 SYDVKM. CDR3 protein: CASSQGLAGIPTQYF. DNA for the CDR3: TGTGCCAGCAGCCAAGGACTAGCGGGAATACCGACCCAGTACTTC.

V gene TRBV5-1 combines with J gene TRBJ1-3, with TRBD1 matching over 11 bases. With 2 bases clipped from V and 8 bases from J, the junction kept 24 bases outside the gene matches. This CDR3 has 21 amino acids. Germline loops: CDR1 SGHRS, CDR2 YFSETQ. The CDR3 nucleotides read TGCGCCAGCAGCTTCCCGGACAGGGGGCTTATGCGAACCACTAAAATATACACCATATATTTT. It translates to CASSFPDRGLMRTTKIYTIYF.

The chain joins TRBV4-2 to TRBJ1-1, with 7 bases that match TRBD1. The CDR3 consists of 14 residues. Germline assignment: CDR1 LGHNA and CDR2 YNFKEQ. The trim removed 3 bases at V and 2 bases at J, leaving 3 bases unmatched. The CDR3 here is CASSQGQLNTEAFF. CDR3 bases: TGTGCCAGCAGCCAGGGACAGCTCAACACTGAAGCTTTCTTT.